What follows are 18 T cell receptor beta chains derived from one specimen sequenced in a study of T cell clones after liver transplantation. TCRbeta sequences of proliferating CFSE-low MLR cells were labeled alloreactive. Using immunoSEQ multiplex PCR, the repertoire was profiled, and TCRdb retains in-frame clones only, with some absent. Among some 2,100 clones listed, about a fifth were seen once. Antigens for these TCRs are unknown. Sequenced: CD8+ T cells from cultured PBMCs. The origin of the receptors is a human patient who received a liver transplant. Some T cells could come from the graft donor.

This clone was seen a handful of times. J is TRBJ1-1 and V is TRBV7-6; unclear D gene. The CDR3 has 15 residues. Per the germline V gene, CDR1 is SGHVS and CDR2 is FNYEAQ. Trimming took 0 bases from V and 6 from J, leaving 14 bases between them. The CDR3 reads CASSLATLGGAEAFF. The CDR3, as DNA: TGTGCCAGCAGCTTAGCTACCCTCGGCGGGGCTGAAGCTTTCTTT. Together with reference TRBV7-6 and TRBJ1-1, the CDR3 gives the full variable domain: GAGVSQSPRYKVTKRGQDVALRCDPISGHVSLYWYRQALGQGPEFLTYFNYEAQQDKSGLPNDRFSAERPEGSISTLTIQRTEQRDSAMYRCASSLATLGGAEAFFGQGTRLTVV.

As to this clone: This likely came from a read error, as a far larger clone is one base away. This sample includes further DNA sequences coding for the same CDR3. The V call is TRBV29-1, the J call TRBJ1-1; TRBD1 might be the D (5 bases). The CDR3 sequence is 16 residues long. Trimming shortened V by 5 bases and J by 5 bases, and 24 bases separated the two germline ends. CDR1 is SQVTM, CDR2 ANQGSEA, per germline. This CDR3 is CSVLDSPNAGVTEAFF. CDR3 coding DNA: TGCAGCGTTCTCGACAGCCCGAACGCAGGAGTGACTGAAGCTTTCTTT.

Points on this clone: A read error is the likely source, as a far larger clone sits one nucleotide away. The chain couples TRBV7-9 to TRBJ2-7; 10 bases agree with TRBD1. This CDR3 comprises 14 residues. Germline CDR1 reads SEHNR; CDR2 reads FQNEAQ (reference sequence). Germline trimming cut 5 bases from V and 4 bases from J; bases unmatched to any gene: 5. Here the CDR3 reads CASSGDRGRYEQYF. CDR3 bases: TGTGCCAGCAGCGGGGACAGGGGACGGTACGAGCAGTACTTC.

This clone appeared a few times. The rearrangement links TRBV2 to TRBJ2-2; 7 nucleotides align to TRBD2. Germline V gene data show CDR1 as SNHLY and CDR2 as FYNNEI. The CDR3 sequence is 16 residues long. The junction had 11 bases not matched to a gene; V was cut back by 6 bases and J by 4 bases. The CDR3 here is CASSLLALGGTGELFF. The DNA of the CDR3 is TGTGCCAGCAGCTTACTAGCGCTCGGGGGCACCGGGGAGCTGTTTTTT.

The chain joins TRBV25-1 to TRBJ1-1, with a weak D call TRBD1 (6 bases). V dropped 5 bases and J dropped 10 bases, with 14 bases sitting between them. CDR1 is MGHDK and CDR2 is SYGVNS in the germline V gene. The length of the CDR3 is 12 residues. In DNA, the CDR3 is TGTGCCAGCAGTCCAGGGGTGTCAGTAGCTTTCTTT. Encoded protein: CASSPGVSVAFF.

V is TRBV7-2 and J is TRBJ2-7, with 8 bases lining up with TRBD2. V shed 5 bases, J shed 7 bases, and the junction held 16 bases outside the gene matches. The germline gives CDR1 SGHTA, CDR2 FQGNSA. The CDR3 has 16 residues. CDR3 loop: CASSQEASGRRWEQYF. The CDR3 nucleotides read TGTGCCAGCAGCCAAGAGGCAAGCGGGAGAAGGTGGGAGCAGTACTTC.

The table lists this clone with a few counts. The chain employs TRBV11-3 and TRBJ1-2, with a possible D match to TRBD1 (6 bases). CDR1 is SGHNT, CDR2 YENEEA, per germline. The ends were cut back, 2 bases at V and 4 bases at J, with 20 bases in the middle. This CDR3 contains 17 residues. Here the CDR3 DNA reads TGTGCCAGCAGCTTAACAGCGGGCGAGGGGGGACCCTATGGCTACACCTTC. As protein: CASSLTAGEGGPYGYTF.

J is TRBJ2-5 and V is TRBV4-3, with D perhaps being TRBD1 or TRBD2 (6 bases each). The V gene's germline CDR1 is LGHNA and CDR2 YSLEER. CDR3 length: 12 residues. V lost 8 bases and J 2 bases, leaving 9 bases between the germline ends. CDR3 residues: CASRGPQETQYF. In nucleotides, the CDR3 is TGCGCCAGCCGGGGGCCGCAAGAGACCCAGTACTTC.

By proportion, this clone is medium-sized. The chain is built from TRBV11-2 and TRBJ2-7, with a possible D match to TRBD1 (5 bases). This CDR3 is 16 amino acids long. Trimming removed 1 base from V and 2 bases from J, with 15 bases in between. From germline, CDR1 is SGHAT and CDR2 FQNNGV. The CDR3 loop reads CASSLGPGLGPYEQYF. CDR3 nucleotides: TGTGCCAGCAGCTTAGGTCCTGGCTTGGGGCCCTACGAGCAGTACTTC.

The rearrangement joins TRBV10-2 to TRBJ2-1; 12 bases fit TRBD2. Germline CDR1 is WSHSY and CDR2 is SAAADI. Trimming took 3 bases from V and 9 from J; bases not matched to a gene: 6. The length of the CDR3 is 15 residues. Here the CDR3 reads CASSDPSGRAIEQFF. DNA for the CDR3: TGCGCCAGCAGTGACCCTAGCGGGAGGGCGATTGAGCAGTTCTTC.

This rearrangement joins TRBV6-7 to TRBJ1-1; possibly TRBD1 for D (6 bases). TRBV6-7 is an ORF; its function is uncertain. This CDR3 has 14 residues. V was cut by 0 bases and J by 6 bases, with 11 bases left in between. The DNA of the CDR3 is TGTGCCAGCAGTTACTCGATGGGGGCCCCTGAAGCTTTCTTT. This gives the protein CASSYSMGAPEAFF.

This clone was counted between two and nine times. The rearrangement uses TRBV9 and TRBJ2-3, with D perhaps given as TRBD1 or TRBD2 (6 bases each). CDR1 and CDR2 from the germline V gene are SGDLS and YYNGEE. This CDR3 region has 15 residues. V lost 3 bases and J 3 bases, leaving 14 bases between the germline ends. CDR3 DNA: TGTGCCAGCAGCGGTGGGGGGACACTAACAGATACGCAGTATTTT. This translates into CASSGGGTLTDTQYF. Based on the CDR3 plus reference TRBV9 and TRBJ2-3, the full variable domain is DSGVTQTPKHLITATGQRVTLRCSPRSGDLSVYWYQQSLDQGLQFLIQYYNGEERAKGNILERFSAQQFPDLHSELNLSSLELGDSALYFCASSGGGTLTDTQYFGPGTRLTVL.

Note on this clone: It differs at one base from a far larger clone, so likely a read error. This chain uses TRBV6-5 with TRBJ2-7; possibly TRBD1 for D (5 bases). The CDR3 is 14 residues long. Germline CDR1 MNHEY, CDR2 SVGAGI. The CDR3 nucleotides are TGTTCCAGCAGTTTAGGGGCCAATAACTACGAGCAGTACTTC. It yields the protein CSSSLGANNYEQYF.

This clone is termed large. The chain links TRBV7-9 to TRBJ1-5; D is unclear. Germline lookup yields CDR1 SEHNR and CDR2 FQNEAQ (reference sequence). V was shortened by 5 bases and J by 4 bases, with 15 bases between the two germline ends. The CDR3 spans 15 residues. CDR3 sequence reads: CASSPTKAGNQPQHF. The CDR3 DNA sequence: TGTGCCAGCAGCCCTACCAAAGCTGGGAATCAGCCCCAGCATTTT.

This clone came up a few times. CDR3 DNA sequence: TGTGCCAGCAGCGTAGGGGCAGCGCTCTCCTACGAGCAGTACTTC. Protein: CASSVGAALSYEQYF. The chain joins TRBV21-1 to TRBJ2-7; the DNA was not compared with TRBD1, the D call given in the table. TRBV21-1 is a pseudogene locus. CDR3 length equals 15 residues.

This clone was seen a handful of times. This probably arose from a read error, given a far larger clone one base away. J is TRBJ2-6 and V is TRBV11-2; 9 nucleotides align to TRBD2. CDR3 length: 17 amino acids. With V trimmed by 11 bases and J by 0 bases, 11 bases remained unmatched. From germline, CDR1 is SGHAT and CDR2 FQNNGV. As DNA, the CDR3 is TGTGCCCGCGGGGGGGTACAGGTTATCTCTGGGGCCAACGTCCTGACTTTC. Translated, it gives CARGGVQVISGANVLTF.

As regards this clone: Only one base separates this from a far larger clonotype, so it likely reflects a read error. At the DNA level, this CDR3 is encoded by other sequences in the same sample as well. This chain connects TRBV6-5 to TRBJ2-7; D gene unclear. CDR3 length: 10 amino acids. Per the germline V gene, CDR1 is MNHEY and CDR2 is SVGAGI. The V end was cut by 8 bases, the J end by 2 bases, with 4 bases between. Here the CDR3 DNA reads TGTGCCAGCGGCGCCTACGAGCAGTACTTC. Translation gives CASGAYEQYF.

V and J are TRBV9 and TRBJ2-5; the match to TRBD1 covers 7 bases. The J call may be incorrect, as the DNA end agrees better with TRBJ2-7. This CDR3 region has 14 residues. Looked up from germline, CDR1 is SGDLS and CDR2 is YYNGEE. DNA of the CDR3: TGTGCCAGCAGCCCCCAGACAGGGTCCTACGAGCAGTACTTC. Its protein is CASSPQTGSYEQYF.